This T cell receptor beta chain was retrieved from a study of CD8 T cells in Susac syndrome. Germline loops: CDR1 MNHEY, CDR2 SMNVEV (reference sequence). The CDR3 loop spans 15 amino acids. J gave up 1 base and V 3 bases, and 2 bases lay outside the gene matches. Roughly 0.45 to 1 ug RNA was reverse transcribed with random hexamers. Each CDR3 protein gets one entry after TCRdb re-called the immunoSEQ multiplex PCR reads with MiXCR. The sample records over 150,000 distinct CDR3 sequences, around 94% being singletons. The specimen sequenced was CD4+ T cells from PBMCs. This sequence was found in a human donor with Susac syndrome. The V call is TRBV27, the J call TRBJ2-3; 9 bases fit TRBD1. The CDR3, as DNA: TGTGCCAGCAGTTTTGGGGACAGGGGCACAGATACGCAGTATTTT. Its protein product is CASSFGDRGTDTQYF.